This TCR beta chain was captured in a study of PD-1 blockade in classical Hodgkin lymphoma. Study-level findings and limits: In CD4+ cells, TCR diversity went up significantly by C4D1, but in CD8+ cells it did not. Complete responders possessed baseline diversity comparable to newly diagnosed patients. Patients excluded were those beginning nivolumab under 1 year after ASCT.

This CDR3 region has 15 residues. Germline V gene sequence: CDR1 MNHNS, CDR2 SASEGT. With V trimmed by 4 bases and J by 0 bases, 3 bases remained unmatched. In its sample, this clone was seen once. The antigen remains unidentified. Following autologous stem cell transplantation, relapse occurred in every patient, and exposure to brentuximab vedotin varied. Complete response, partial response or progressive disease was recorded as best response. Measured with immunoSEQ multiplex PCR; TCRdb has only the in-frame clones, and not every one. The table lists 70,000 or so clones, 85% to 95% of them singletons, with roughly 8% in the top ten.

The V and J genes are TRBV6-1 and TRBJ1-5; 7 nucleotides line up with TRBD1. The material sequenced was peripheral blood mononuclear cells (PBMCs), taken at baseline. This clonotype was sampled from a human donor with classical Hodgkin lymphoma. The chain's CDR3 is CASSVQGDSNQPQHF. The CDR3 DNA reads as TGTGCCAGCAGTGTCCAGGGGGATAGCAATCAGCCCCAGCATTTT.